This T cell receptor beta chain was sequenced for a study of identifying expanded T cells in peripheral blood. The study's findings and limits: Over about two and four weeks, about 15 and 19 clones changed, versus approximately 1.2 between replicates.

Here immunoSEQ multiplex PCR was the method, and the copy in TCRdb shows in-frame clones only, minus some. The table has around 70,000 clones, approximately 87% seen once. About this clone itself: No antigen is known for it.

Germline V gene lookup returns CDR1 MGHDK and CDR2 SYGVNS. V was cut by 1 base and J by 6 bases, with 4 bases left in between. This CDR3 comprises 11 residues. The clonotype was recovered from a person between 18 and 75 years old in good health. Specimen: blood. This chain uses TRBV25-1 with TRBJ2-7; no firm D call. CDR3 DNA: TGTGCCAGCAGTGAATTCGGCGAGCAGTACTTC. This gives the protein CASSEFGEQYF.